Presented here are 22 T cell receptor beta chains from one specimen sequenced in a study of blood T cells in healthy people across ages. Together with a sample-barcoded 5' primer, a J-beta primer mix was included in a second PCR lasting roughly 6 to 12 cycles. TCRdb itself ran the 5' RACE reads through MiXCR, one entry per CDR3 protein. The table has more than 1.4 million distinct CDR3 sequences, roughly 40% seen once; the top ten hold roughly 7.9%. Sequenced input: blood. Receptors originate from a woman between 18 and 30 years old in good health.

V is TRBV15 and J is TRBJ1-1; D remains ambiguous. The CDR3 loop spans 14 amino acids. Between the trimmed V and J ends, which lost 2 bases and 3 bases, there was a span of 10 bases. The V gene's germline CDR1 is LNHNV and CDR2 YYDKDF (reference sequence). The CDR3: CATSRRSDHTEAFF. CDR3 nucleotides: TGTGCCACCAGCAGAAGGAGTGACCACACTGAAGCTTTCTTT. The full variable domain, with the rest looked up from reference TRBV15 and TRBJ1-1, is DAMVIQNPRYQVTQFGKPVTLSCSQTLNHNVMYWYQQKSSQAPKLLFHYYDKDFNNEADTPDNFQSRRPNTSFCFLDIRSPGLGDTAMYLCATSRRSDHTEAFFGQGTRLTVV.

The CDR3 region has the DNA TGCAGTGCTAGAGGGGGGGAGTCTAGGAACACTGAAGCTTTCTTT. Translation: CSARGGESRNTEAFF. The chain recombines TRBV20-1 with TRBJ1-1, with D possibly being TRBD1 (5 bases). This CDR3 has 15 residues. Trimming left V 1 base short and J 1 base short, with 13 bases between. Germline V gene lookup returns CDR1 DFQATT and CDR2 SNEGSKA (reference sequence).

Details on this clonotype: One end of the junction varies from germline; a read error may be responsible. This chain uses TRBV6-2 or TRBV6-3 with TRBJ2-1; no reliable D call. The CDR3 covers 12 residues. CDR1 and CDR2 from the germline V gene are MNHEY and SVGEGT. Here the CDR3 reads CAGSFAENEQFF. DNA of the CDR3: TGTGCCGGCAGTTTCGCGGAAAATGAGCAGTTCTTC.

V usage is TRBV5-1 and J usage is TRBJ1-2; D remains unclear. V lost 2 bases, J lost 8 bases, and 13 bases lay in between. This CDR3 is built from 13 residues. Per the germline V gene, CDR1 is SGHRS and CDR2 is YFSETQ. CDR3 in DNA: TGCGCCAGCAGCTTATGGCTGAGTCGGGGCTACACCTTC. Translated, it gives CASSLWLSRGYTF.

The chain combines TRBV5-1 with TRBJ2-5; possible D gene TRBD2, 5 bases. The germline CDR1 and CDR2 sequences are SGHRS and YFSETQ. The CDR3 sequence is 13 residues long. V was shortened by 0 bases and J by 5 bases, with 8 bases between the two germline ends. DNA for the CDR3: TGCGCCAGCAGCTTGGCGGGGTTCGAGACCCAGTACTTC. Translation gives CASSLAGFETQYF.

The rearrangement uses TRBV9 and TRBJ2-1; TRBD2 matches 11 bases. CDR1 SGDLS and CDR2 YYNGEE come from the germline V gene. V shed 5 bases, J shed 6 bases, and the junction held 7 bases outside the gene matches. This CDR3 is built from 15 residues. The CDR3 spells CASRELAGASNEQFF. The DNA of the CDR3 is TGTGCCAGCAGAGAACTAGCGGGAGCGTCCAATGAGCAGTTCTTC.

This clonotype showed up many times. The rearrangement links TRBV7-8 to TRBJ2-3; 7 nucleotides align to TRBD1. The J segment lost 1 base and the V segment lost 3 bases, leaving 4 bases of the junction unmatched. This CDR3 comprises 15 residues. Germline V lookup: CDR1 SGHVS, CDR2 FQNEAQ. Here the CDR3 DNA reads TGTGCCAGCAGCTTTAGGGACAGCGGCACAGATACGCAGTATTTT. Translated: CASSFRDSGTDTQYF.

The gene calls are TRBV5-1 and TRBJ2-5; D possibly matches TRBD1 or TRBD2 (5 bases each). The CDR3 is 14 residues long. V lost 2 bases and J 1 base, leaving 9 bases between the germline ends. Germline V gene sequence: CDR1 SGHRS, CDR2 YFSETQ. The CDR3 sequence is CASSFNGAQETQYF. CDR3 nucleotides: TGCGCCAGCAGCTTCAACGGGGCCCAAGAGACCCAGTACTTC.

With regard to this clonotype: An end of the junction differs from the germline gene, which may be a read error. This rearrangement joins TRBV28 to TRBJ1-4, with D hard to call. The CDR3 loop spans 13 amino acids. CDR1 and CDR2 from the germline V gene are MDHEN and SYDVKM. The CDR3 is CANSFPPNEKLFF. CDR3 coding DNA: TGTGCCAACAGTTTTCCGCCAAATGAAAAACTGTTTTTT.

The chain has TRBV15 and TRBJ1-5; D is uncertain. The V and J ends lost 2 bases and 1 base respectively, with 3 bases between them. Germline V gives CDR1 LNHNV, CDR2 YYDKDF (reference sequence). The CDR3 covers 13 residues. CDR3 sequence (DNA): TGTGCCACCAGCAGACGCAGCAATCAGCCCCAGCATTTT. Its protein is CATSRRSNQPQHF. Drawing the rest from reference TRBV15 and TRBJ1-5, the complete variable domain is DAMVIQNPRYQVTQFGKPVTLSCSQTLNHNVMYWYQQKSSQAPKLLFHYYDKDFNNEADTPDNFQSRRPNTSFCFLDIRSPGLGDTAMYLCATSRRSNQPQHFGDGTRLSIL.

The chain uses TRBV2 and TRBJ1-2; D ambiguous. The CDR3 extends over 13 amino acids. Between the trimmed V and J ends, which lost 7 bases and 7 bases, there was a span of 16 bases. Germline assignment: CDR1 SNHLY and CDR2 FYNNEI. The CDR3 bases are TGTGCCAGCATGCGATCGGGGATGGGTGGCTACACCTTC. Its protein is CASMRSGMGGYTF.

This clonotype was seen just once. V is TRBV5-1 and J is TRBJ2-1; 10 nucleotides align to TRBD2. The ends lost 1 base at V and 12 bases at J; junction bases unmatched: 7. This CDR3 comprises 14 residues. Germline CDR1 and CDR2: SGHRS and YFSETQ. The CDR3 reads CASSLTSGNVRQFF. The CDR3 DNA reads as TGCGCCAGCAGCTTGACTAGCGGGAATGTACGGCAGTTCTTC.

The chain recombines TRBV12-3 or TRBV12-4 with TRBJ2-5; the D is unclear. The length of the CDR3 is 12 residues. The V end was cut by 3 bases, the J end by 11 bases, with 13 bases between. CDR3 nucleotide sequence: TGTGCCAGCAGTTTCCTCCAAGGCAAGCAGTACTTC. It is translated as CASSFLQGKQYF.

This chain uses TRBV20-1 with TRBJ1-5; D gene uncertain. This CDR3 is 15 amino acids long. The germline V gene encodes CDR1 DFQATT and CDR2 SNEGSKA (reference sequence). Trimming shortened V by 6 bases and J by 4 bases, and 19 bases separated the two germline ends. CDR3 in DNA: TGCAGTGCCCATAGTCCCCGGGCCTTAAATCAGCCCCAGCATTTT. Protein product: CSAHSPRALNQPQHF.

In regard to this clonotype: A single base separates this from a much larger clone, so it may be a read error. The V and J genes are TRBV7-2 and TRBJ2-1; weak D call: TRBD1 (5 bases). This CDR3 has 12 amino acids. The germline V gene has CDR1 SGHTA and CDR2 FQGNSA. The V end lost 0 bases, the J end lost 12 bases, and 9 bases lay between the germline ends. The chain's CDR3 is CASSLAVGPQFF. The CDR3, as DNA: TGTGCCAGCAGCTTAGCGGTGGGGCCGCAGTTCTTC.

This clonotype was counted only a few times. The V and J genes are TRBV29-1 and TRBJ1-2; 10 nucleotides align to TRBD1. CDR1 and CDR2 (germline): SQVTM, ANQGSEA. V trimming: 0 bases; J trimming: 1 base; junction bases outside the gene matches: 8. The CDR3 has 17 amino acids. CDR3 in DNA: TGCAGCGTTGAAGATCGACGACAGGGGGCTTTTAACTATGGCTACACCTTC. This gives the protein CSVEDRRQGAFNYGYTF.

The V call is TRBV5-1, the J call TRBJ2-1; D is perhaps TRBD2 (5 bases). Between the trimmed V and J ends, which lost 4 bases and 3 bases, there was a span of 11 bases. The CDR3 is 14 residues long. Germline loops: CDR1 SGHRS, CDR2 YFSETQ. This chain's CDR3 is CASSTWTDYNEQFF. DNA for the CDR3: TGCGCCAGCAGCACCTGGACTGACTACAATGAGCAGTTCTTC.

In its sample, this clonotype was seen a few times. At one end the junction does not follow the germline gene, possibly because of a read error. J is TRBJ2-6 and V is TRBV9; TRBD1 agrees at 7 bases. The CDR3 is 16 residues long. Germline CDR1 reads SGDLS; CDR2 reads YYNGEE. In DNA form, the CDR3 reads TGTGCCAGCAGCGTAGGGGGACAGTACCGGGCAAACGTCCTGACTTTC. Protein product: CASSVGGQYRANVLTF.

V is TRBV20-1 and J is TRBJ2-7, with D tentatively TRBD1 (6 bases). Trimming removed 6 bases from V and 0 bases from J, with 18 bases in between. This CDR3 contains 15 residues. The germline gives CDR1 DFQATT, CDR2 SNEGSKA (reference sequence). The CDR3 nucleotides are TGCAGTGCCTCGAGCGGACAGCCTATCTCCTACGAGCAGTACTTC. It codes for CSASSGQPISYEQYF.

V is TRBV5-6 and J is TRBJ2-2; no firm D call. This CDR3 has 15 residues. V gave up 0 bases and J gave up 1 base, with 7 bases separating them. Per germline, CDR1 SGHDT and CDR2 YYEEEE. CDR3 in amino acids: CASSLVTENTGELFF. The DNA of the CDR3 is TGTGCCAGCAGCTTGGTAACCGAGAACACCGGGGAGCTGTTTTTT. The full variable domain, with the rest looked up from reference TRBV5-6 and TRBJ2-2, is DAGVTQSPTHLIKTRGQQVTLRCSPKSGHDTVSWYQQALGQGPQFIFQYYEEEERQRGNFPDRFSGHQFPNYSSELNVNALLLGDSALYLCASSLVTENTGELFFGEGSRLTVL.

V usage is TRBV5-1 and J usage is TRBJ2-1; D gene ambiguous. The CDR3 is made up of 13 amino acids. CDR1 is SGHRS and CDR2 is YFSETQ in the germline V gene. Trimming cost V 0 bases and J 10 bases, with 11 bases left between them. CDR3 protein: CASSLAFGYEQFF. As DNA, the CDR3 is TGCGCCAGCAGCTTGGCCTTCGGGTACGAGCAGTTCTTC.

The table lists this clonotype with a few counts. The V call is TRBV29-1, the J call TRBJ2-3, with TRBD1 as a possible D gene (6 bases). The V gene's germline CDR1 is SQVTM and CDR2 ANQGSEA. V was clipped by 7 bases and J by 2 bases, with 13 bases between them. This CDR3 has 13 residues. CDR3 amino acids: CSGVDSVTDTQYF. The CDR3 DNA reads TGCAGCGGGGTGGACAGCGTCACAGATACGCAGTATTTT.